Listed below are T cell receptor beta chains from one sample, sequenced in a study of shared clonotypes between healthy human individuals. Here immunoSEQ multiplex PCR was the method, and the copy in TCRdb shows in-frame clones only, minus some. The sample yields about 2.4 million clones, approximately 93% seen once. Sample: naive CD4+ T cells from PBMCs. Every receptor here comes from a young man in good health. Some clones in this sample may be carry-over from other donors' samples. Both conserved end residues are part of each CDR3. D genes are given only for firm matches. Size is omitted from some rows. Given values are once, few, many or a class for expanded clones.

clone_size: -; d_call: -; v_call: TRBV14; j_call: TRBJ2-7; cdr3_nt: TGTGCCAGCAGCCAAGAGTCCCTACCCTACGAGCAGTACTTC; cdr3_aa: CASSQESLPYEQYF
clone_size: -; d_call: TRBD2; v_call: TRBV4-3; j_call: TRBJ2-2; cdr3_nt: TGCGCCAGCAGCCGAGGACTAGCGGCAAACACCGGGGAGCTGTTTTTT; cdr3_aa: CASSRGLAANTGELFF
clone_size: -; d_call: -; v_call: TRBV4-1; j_call: TRBJ2-1; cdr3_nt: TGCGCCAGCAGCCAGAGGGGGGACTATATGTATGAGCAGTTCTTC; cdr3_aa: CASSQRGDYMYEQFF
clone_size: few; d_call: -; v_call: TRBV28; j_call: TRBJ1-1; cdr3_nt: TGTGCCAGCAGTCCCGCGGGGGCTAACACTGAAGCTTTCTTT; cdr3_aa: CASSPAGANTEAFF
clone_size: -; d_call: -; v_call: TRBV5-1; j_call: TRBJ2-5; cdr3_nt: TGCGCCAGCAGTGATTTAAGGATGGGGGGAGAGACCCAGTACTTC; cdr3_aa: CASSDLRMGGETQYF
clone_size: -; d_call: -; v_call: TRBV7-3; j_call: TRBJ2-7; cdr3_nt: TGTGCCAGCAGCTTACCGTACGGCGAGCAGTACTTC; cdr3_aa: CASSLPYGEQYF
clone_size: -; d_call: -; v_call: TRBV6-5; j_call: TRBJ1-6; cdr3_nt: TGTGCCAGCTGGGGGAACAATTCACCCCTCCACTTT; cdr3_aa: CASWGNNSPLHF
clone_size: -; d_call: TRBD1; v_call: TRBV30; j_call: TRBJ2-7; cdr3_nt: TGTGCCTGGAACCGGGACAGGGGCATGAACGAGCAGTACTTC; cdr3_aa: CAWNRDRGMNEQYF
clone_size: -; d_call: -; v_call: TRBV9; j_call: TRBJ2-7; cdr3_nt: TGTGCCAGCAGCCCCGTAGGCCGATTCTCCTACGAGCAGTACTTC; cdr3_aa: CASSPVGRFSYEQYF
clone_size: -; d_call: -; v_call: TRBV9; j_call: TRBJ1-1; cdr3_nt: TGTGCCAGCAGCCCCCGCGGGGGCGCGGGGGAGGCTTTCTTT; cdr3_aa: CASSPRGGAGEAFF
clone_size: -; d_call: TRBD1; v_call: TRBV6-6; j_call: TRBJ1-1; cdr3_nt: TGTGCCAGCAGTTACTCACAGGGGAGTAAGACTGAAGCTTTCTTT; cdr3_aa: CASSYSQGSKTEAFF
clone_size: -; d_call: TRBD1; v_call: TRBV18; j_call: TRBJ1-2; cdr3_nt: TGTGCCAGCTCACAAAACAGGGGACTCAACTATGGCTACACCTTC; cdr3_aa: CASSQNRGLNYGYTF
clone_size: once; d_call: -; v_call: TRBV7-9; j_call: TRBJ2-2; cdr3_nt: TGTGCCAGCAGCTTAGTCGGCAGGGGACCCGGGGAGCTGTTTTTT; cdr3_aa: CASSLVGRGPGELFF
clone_size: -; d_call: -; v_call: TRBV7-8; j_call: TRBJ2-7; cdr3_nt: TGTGCCAGCAGCTTGTCCGGGACCGGGACCTACGAGCAGTACTTC; cdr3_aa: CASSLSGTGTYEQYF
clone_size: -; d_call: -; v_call: TRBV5-1; j_call: TRBJ2-1; cdr3_nt: TGCGCCAGCAGCGCCGGGCTTCAGGGCTACAATGAGCAGTTCTTC; cdr3_aa: CASSAGLQGYNEQFF
clone_size: -; d_call: TRBD1; v_call: TRBV7-7; j_call: TRBJ2-7; cdr3_nt: TGTGCCAGCAGCTCCGGGACAGCCCCCTACGAGCAGTACTTC; cdr3_aa: CASSSGTAPYEQYF
clone_size: -; d_call: -; v_call: TRBV6-4; j_call: TRBJ2-3; cdr3_nt: TGTGCCAGCAGTGACTCCCTTTTACGGGAGTTACCAGATACGCAGTATTTT; cdr3_aa: CASSDSLLRELPDTQYF
clone_size: -; d_call: -; v_call: TRBV28; j_call: TRBJ2-4; cdr3_nt: TGTGCCAGCAGTATTCCACAAAAAAACATTCAGTACTTC; cdr3_aa: CASSIPQKNIQYF
clone_size: -; d_call: -; v_call: TRBV5-1; j_call: TRBJ2-7; cdr3_nt: TGCGCCAGCAGCGCTGTTGGTGGGACGACTACCTACGAGCAGTACTTC; cdr3_aa: CASSAVGGTTTYEQYF
clone_size: -; d_call: TRBD1; v_call: TRBV28; j_call: TRBJ2-1; cdr3_nt: TGTGCCAGCAGTTTCGGGACAGGAACTTACAATGAGCAGTTCTTC; cdr3_aa: CASSFGTGTYNEQFF
clone_size: -; d_call: -; v_call: TRBV7-3; j_call: TRBJ2-7; cdr3_nt: TGTGCCAGCAGCTACGATGCTCGGGGCCCCTACGAGCAGTACTTC; cdr3_aa: CASSYDARGPYEQYF
clone_size: once; d_call: TRBD1; v_call: TRBV9; j_call: TRBJ2-1; cdr3_nt: TGTGCCAGCAGCGTGACAGGGGGCATGGATGAGCAGTTCTTC; cdr3_aa: CASSVTGGMDEQFF
clone_size: -; d_call: TRBD1; v_call: TRBV7-2; j_call: TRBJ1-2; cdr3_nt: TGTGCCAGCAGTGTTTCGTGGGGCCGTGGACAGGGAGTGGAGGGCTACACCTTC; cdr3_aa: CASSVSWGRGQGVEGYTF
clone_size: -; d_call: TRBD1; v_call: TRBV28; j_call: TRBJ1-6; cdr3_nt: TGTGCCAGCAGTATAAGCAGGGGGAGCGGGAATTCACCCCTCCACTTT; cdr3_aa: CASSISRGSGNSPLHF
clone_size: -; d_call: -; v_call: TRBV7-2; j_call: TRBJ2-1; cdr3_nt: TGTGCCAGCAGCCCTCTATTAGAGCAGTTCTTC; cdr3_aa: CASSPLLEQFF
clone_size: -; d_call: -; v_call: TRBV27; j_call: TRBJ2-7; cdr3_nt: TGTGCCAGCTCCCGATCCCAGGACTCCTACGAGCAGTACTTC; cdr3_aa: CASSRSQDSYEQYF
clone_size: -; d_call: TRBD2; v_call: TRBV13; j_call: TRBJ2-1; cdr3_nt: TGTGCCAGCAGCTTCCTAGCGGGAGGACTCTACAATGAGCAGTTCTTC; cdr3_aa: CASSFLAGGLYNEQFF
clone_size: -; d_call: -; v_call: TRBV2; j_call: TRBJ1-5; cdr3_nt: TGTGCCAGCAGTGATAGGGCTGCGGGCAATCAGCCCCAGCATTTT; cdr3_aa: CASSDRAAGNQPQHF
clone_size: -; d_call: TRBD1; v_call: TRBV5-4; j_call: TRBJ1-1; cdr3_nt: TGTGCCAGCAGCTTGATGGGACAGCCGAACACTGAAGCTTTCTTT; cdr3_aa: CASSLMGQPNTEAFF
clone_size: -; d_call: TRBD2; v_call: TRBV9; j_call: TRBJ2-1; cdr3_nt: TGTGCCAGCACCACCGGGACTAGCGAGAGCTCCTACAATGAGCAGTTCTTC; cdr3_aa: CASTTGTSESSYNEQFF
clone_size: -; d_call: -; v_call: TRBV28; j_call: TRBJ2-5; cdr3_nt: TGTGCCAGCAGTCAAACCGTAGAGACCCAGTACTTC; cdr3_aa: CASSQTVETQYF
clone_size: -; d_call: -; v_call: TRBV18; j_call: TRBJ2-7; cdr3_nt: TGTGCCAGCTCACCAAGGAGGGTTCAATACGAGCAGTACTTC; cdr3_aa: CASSPRRVQYEQYF
clone_size: -; d_call: -; v_call: TRBV5-4; j_call: TRBJ1-4; cdr3_nt: TGTGCCAGCAGCTTGGCCGGGGGGAAGGATGAAAAACTGTTTTTT; cdr3_aa: CASSLAGGKDEKLFF
clone_size: -; d_call: -; v_call: TRBV7-9; j_call: TRBJ2-3; cdr3_nt: TGTGCCAGCAGCTTAGTGGCCGTGGATACGCAGTATTTT; cdr3_aa: CASSLVAVDTQYF
clone_size: -; d_call: -; v_call: TRBV7-2; j_call: TRBJ2-7; cdr3_nt: TGTGCCAGCAGCTTAAGTCCTAGCAATCACGAGCAGTACTTC; cdr3_aa: CASSLSPSNHEQYF
clone_size: -; d_call: TRBD2; v_call: TRBV28; j_call: TRBJ2-7; cdr3_nt: TGTGCCAGCAGTTCATCGTCTAGCGGTCTCTACGAGCAGTACTTC; cdr3_aa: CASSSSSSGLYEQYF
clone_size: -; d_call: -; v_call: TRBV28; j_call: TRBJ2-5; cdr3_nt: TGTGCCAGCAGTTTCTGGTTAGCACCCAAGGGAGAGACCCAGTACTTC; cdr3_aa: CASSFWLAPKGETQYF
clone_size: -; d_call: TRBD2; v_call: TRBV7-3; j_call: TRBJ2-2; cdr3_nt: TGTGCCAGCAGCCCCCGCGGGACTAGCGGAGTATCCGGGGAGCTGTTTTTT; cdr3_aa: CASSPRGTSGVSGELFF
clone_size: -; d_call: -; v_call: TRBV7-3; j_call: TRBJ2-5; cdr3_nt: TGTGCCAGCAGCTTAAACAGGGAAGAGACCCAGTACTTC; cdr3_aa: CASSLNREETQYF
clone_size: -; d_call: TRBD1; v_call: TRBV5-4; j_call: TRBJ2-3; cdr3_nt: TGTGCCAGCAGTATTGGACAGGGTAGTACAGATACGCAGTATTTT; cdr3_aa: CASSIGQGSTDTQYF
clone_size: -; d_call: -; v_call: TRBV5-4; j_call: TRBJ1-5; cdr3_nt: TGTGCCAGCACCCTCTTCCCCCGAGACAGCCATCAGCCCCAGCATTTT; cdr3_aa: CASTLFPRDSHQPQHF
clone_size: -; d_call: -; v_call: TRBV9; j_call: TRBJ2-1; cdr3_nt: TGTGCCAGCAACCAGGGGGGTAGGTACAATGAGCAGTTCTTC; cdr3_aa: CASNQGGRYNEQFF
clone_size: -; d_call: TRBD1; v_call: TRBV18; j_call: TRBJ2-2; cdr3_nt: TGTGCCAGCTCAACGGACAGGGTCCCGAACACCGGGGAGCTGTTTTTT; cdr3_aa: CASSTDRVPNTGELFF
clone_size: -; d_call: -; v_call: TRBV5-4; j_call: TRBJ2-1; cdr3_nt: TGTGCCAGCAGCTTAAGCCTGCTAACCAACTACAATGAGCAGTTCTTC; cdr3_aa: CASSLSLLTNYNEQFF
clone_size: -; d_call: TRBD2; v_call: TRBV7-6; j_call: TRBJ2-2; cdr3_nt: TGTGCCAGCAGCTTAGCGCTACTAGCGGGAGCCAAGAACACCGGGGAGCTGTTTTTT; cdr3_aa: CASSLALLAGAKNTGELFF
clone_size: few; d_call: -; v_call: TRBV2; j_call: TRBJ1-1; cdr3_nt: TGTGCCAGCAGTAAGGAGAGAGGCACTGAAGCTTTCTTT; cdr3_aa: CASSKERGTEAFF
clone_size: -; d_call: -; v_call: TRBV10-3; j_call: TRBJ1-3; cdr3_nt: TGTGCCAGCACCGCGGGGGGTACTGGAAACACCATATATTTT; cdr3_aa: CASTAGGTGNTIYF
clone_size: -; d_call: -; v_call: TRBV7-2; j_call: TRBJ2-5; cdr3_nt: TGTGCCAGCAGCAGCTGGGTCCAAGAGACCCAGTACTTC; cdr3_aa: CASSSWVQETQYF
clone_size: -; d_call: -; v_call: TRBV9; j_call: TRBJ1-2; cdr3_nt: TGTGCCAGCAGCGTATCCATGCGAGGGGATGGGAAGGGCTACACCTTC; cdr3_aa: CASSVSMRGDGKGYTF
clone_size: -; d_call: TRBD2; v_call: TRBV28; j_call: TRBJ2-3; cdr3_nt: TGTGCCAGCAGTTTTCGTCTAGCGGGAGGGGGTAGGGCAGATACGCAGTATTTT; cdr3_aa: CASSFRLAGGGRADTQYF
clone_size: -; d_call: -; v_call: TRBV6-5; j_call: TRBJ1-6; cdr3_nt: TGTGCCAGCAGTTATGGAACAGGGAATTCACCCCTCCACTTT; cdr3_aa: CASSYGTGNSPLHF
clone_size: -; d_call: -; v_call: TRBV30; j_call: TRBJ1-1; cdr3_nt: TGTGCCTGGAGTCCCCCCGGCAGGATGAACACTGAAGCTTTCTTT; cdr3_aa: CAWSPPGRMNTEAFF
clone_size: -; d_call: TRBD2; v_call: TRBV2; j_call: TRBJ2-2; cdr3_nt: TGTGCCAGCCGGTTCGGGGGGTCGGGCACCGGGGAGCTGTTTTTT; cdr3_aa: CASRFGGSGTGELFF